Presented here are 18 T cell receptor beta chains from one specimen sequenced in a study of T cell responses to AZD1222 COVID-19 vaccine. TCRdb's copy holds only in-frame clones and misses some; the assay was immunoSEQ multiplex PCR. The sample consists of 120,000 or so clones, approximately 89% of them appearing once. The starting material was peripheral blood, obtained on day 0 of AZD1222 vaccination. The receptors were gathered from an adult in good health.

The rearrangement uses TRBV5-1 and TRBJ2-1; 10 bases align to TRBD2. After removal of 3 bases from V and 5 bases from J, the junction contained 5 bases not matched to a gene. The CDR3 runs 15 residues. Germline CDR1 is SGHRS and CDR2 is YFSETQ. This chain's CDR3 is CASSSSGSPNNEQFF. For the CDR3, the DNA is TGCGCCAGCAGCTCTAGCGGGAGTCCCAACAATGAGCAGTTCTTC.

This clone has only a few counts. An end of the junction does not agree with germline; a read error may underlie this. The genes are TRBV5-4 and TRBJ2-1, with D maybe TRBD2 (5 bases). There are 13 residues in the CDR3. Per the germline V gene, CDR1 is SGHNT and CDR2 is YYREEE (reference sequence). CDR3 in amino acids: CASRADSHNEQFF. The CDR3 DNA follows: TGTGCCAGCAGAGCGGACTCCCACAATGAGCAGTTCTTC.

Written as DNA, the CDR3 is TGTGCCAGCAGTGAAAAGGGCCGGGCGTCCTACGAGCAGTACTTC. Translated: CASSEKGRASYEQYF. The rearrangement uses TRBV2 and TRBJ2-7; D ambiguous. The CDR3 is made up of 15 amino acids. The ends were cut back, 2 bases at V and 1 base at J, with 12 bases in the middle. The germline V gene encodes CDR1 SNHLY and CDR2 FYNNEI.

This clone showed up just once. The rearrangement uses TRBV27 and TRBJ1-4; D is perhaps TRBD1 (5 bases). Trimming stripped 1 base from V and 3 bases from J, with 9 bases between. Germline lookup yields CDR1 MNHEY and CDR2 SMNVEV (reference sequence). The CDR3 runs 15 residues. The CDR3 spells CASSLYGGANEKLFF. The CDR3 nucleotides are TGTGCCAGCAGTTTATATGGGGGTGCTAATGAAAAACTGTTTTTT. Looking up the rest from reference TRBV27 and TRBJ1-4 gives the full variable domain: EAQVTQNPRYLITVTGKKLTVTCSQNMNHEYMSWYRQDPGLGLRQIYYSMNVEVTDKGDVPEGYKVSRKEKRNFPLILESPSPNQTSLYFCASSLYGGANEKLFFGSGTQLSVL.

DNA of the CDR3: TGTGCCAGTAGTAAGGGGATACGCTATGGCTACACCTTC. Protein product: CASSKGIRYGYTF. V usage is TRBV19 and J usage is TRBJ1-2, with D possibly being TRBD1 (5 bases). Germline V gives CDR1 LNHDA, CDR2 SQIVND (reference sequence). V dropped 4 bases and J dropped 4 bases, with 10 bases sitting between them. This CDR3 contains 13 residues.

This chain uses TRBV5-5 with TRBJ1-4, with TRBD1 as a possible D gene (5 bases). Trimming took off 4 bases at V and 5 bases at J, with 12 bases between the two ends. Germline CDR1 SGHKS, CDR2 YYEKEE (reference sequence). The CDR3 consists of 14 residues. In DNA form, the CDR3 reads TGTGCCAGCAGCCCGCAGGGCGTCAATGAAAAACTGTTTTTT. Protein product: CASSPQGVNEKLFF.

The chain is built from TRBV6-1 and TRBJ1-1, with D tentatively TRBD1 (6 bases). With 2 bases removed from V and 1 base from J, the gap between germline ends came to 14 bases. The CDR3 totals 16 residues. The germline V gene has CDR1 MNHNS and CDR2 SASEGT. The CDR3 region has the DNA TGTGCCAGCAGTGAATACCGGACAGCGAGGAACACTGAAGCTTTCTTT. It is translated as CASSEYRTARNTEAFF.

This chain joins TRBV7-8 and TRBJ2-3; 12 bases are shared with TRBD2. Germline trimming cut 6 bases from V and 4 bases from J; bases unmatched to any gene: 5. The CDR3 is 15 amino acids. Germline V gene data show CDR1 as SGHVS and CDR2 as FQNEAQ. CDR3 sequence (DNA): TGTGCCAGCAGGTCTAGCGGGGGGGCCGCAGATACGCAGTATTTT. Amino acids: CASRSSGGAADTQYF.

DNA for the CDR3: TGTGCCAGCAGCTTTTCGACAGGGGGTCGCTCTGGAAACACCATATATTTT. The encoded protein is CASSFSTGGRSGNTIYF. The chain couples TRBV7-9 to TRBJ1-3; TRBD1 agrees at 9 bases. CDR3 length: 17 residues. After removal of 3 bases from V and 0 bases from J, the junction contained 6 bases not matched to a gene. Germline lookup yields CDR1 SEHNR and CDR2 FQNEAQ (reference sequence).

The chain joins TRBV7-9 to TRBJ2-7, with 8 bases aligning to TRBD2. The V gene's germline CDR1 is SEHNR and CDR2 FQNEAQ (reference sequence). The V gene end was trimmed by 3 bases and the J gene end by 3 bases; junction bases not matched to a gene: 13. This CDR3 has 17 residues. This chain's CDR3 is CASSFSRTSYHYYEQYF. For the CDR3, the DNA is TGTGCCAGCAGCTTCTCGAGGACTAGCTATCATTACTACGAGCAGTACTTC. Supplemented by reference TRBV7-9 and TRBJ2-7, the full variable domain reads DTGVSQNPRHKITKRGQNVTFRCDPISEHNRLYWYRQTLGQGPEFLTYFQNEAQLEKSRLLSDRFSAERPKGSFSTLEIQRTEQGDSAMYLCASSFSRTSYHYYEQYFGPGTRLTVT.

This chain uses TRBV4-2 with TRBJ2-5, with a tentative D call TRBD2 (5 bases). Germline V gives CDR1 LGHNA, CDR2 YNFKEQ. The CDR3 spans 14 residues. V was trimmed by 1 base and J by 0 bases, leaving 6 bases between them. The CDR3 bases are TGTGCCAGCAGCCAAGGCGGGTACCAAGAGACCCAGTACTTC. Translated, it gives CASSQGGYQETQYF.

The chain is built from TRBV28 and TRBJ2-7, with D possibly matching TRBD2 (6 bases). The V end lost 2 bases, the J end lost 4 bases, and 9 bases lay between the germline ends. In germline, CDR1 is MDHEN, CDR2 SYDVKM. The CDR3 covers 13 residues. The CDR3: CASSLEGGYEQYF. In DNA, the CDR3 is TGTGCCAGCAGTTTAGAGGGAGGATACGAGCAGTACTTC.

The CDR3 DNA reads as TGTGCCAGCAGTGTTAGAGCGATGAACACTGAAGCTTTCTTT. Translated: CASSVRAMNTEAFF. The genes are TRBV2 and TRBJ1-1; D remains unclear. V gave up 4 bases and J gave up 0 bases, with 9 bases separating them. In germline, CDR1 is SNHLY, CDR2 FYNNEI. This CDR3 is built from 14 residues.

The rearrangement links TRBV9 to TRBJ2-2; D gene uncertain. This CDR3 has 14 amino acids. Trimming removed 0 bases at V and 7 bases at J, with 10 bases between. Germline assignment: CDR1 SGDLS and CDR2 YYNGEE. The CDR3 sequence: CASSVGRVGGELFF. The CDR3 bases are TGTGCCAGCAGCGTAGGAAGGGTCGGCGGGGAGCTGTTTTTT.

The rearrangement uses TRBV3-1 (or the pseudogene TRBV3-2) and TRBJ1-6; D gene uncertain. The CDR3 spans 13 residues. V lost 7 bases, J lost 11 bases, and 15 bases lay in between. CDR1 and CDR2 (germline): LGHDT, YNNKEL (reference sequence). CDR3 protein: CASNKGIGPPLHF. The CDR3 DNA sequence: TGTGCCAGCAATAAGGGTATAGGGCCACCCCTCCACTTT.

The genes are TRBV15 and TRBJ2-1, with a weak D call TRBD2 (5 bases). CDR1 is LNHNV, CDR2 YYDKDF, per germline (reference sequence). V dropped 0 bases and J dropped 4 bases, with 16 bases sitting between them. The CDR3 consists of 17 residues. In DNA form, the CDR3 reads TGTGCCACCAGCAGAGATACGTCAGCGGAAGGGTACAATGAGCAGTTCTTC. It codes for CATSRDTSAEGYNEQFF.

The chain links TRBV27 to TRBJ2-3; 7 positions agree with TRBD2. Unmatched junction bases numbered 4, after V lost 5 bases and J lost 2 bases. The V gene's germline CDR1 is MNHEY and CDR2 SMNVEV (reference sequence). This CDR3 spans 14 amino acids. CDR3 in amino acids: CASSTRDYTDTQYF. The CDR3 region has the DNA TGTGCCAGCAGTACCCGGGACTACACAGATACGCAGTATTTT.

The chain carries TRBV27 and TRBJ2-5; no reliable D call. The CDR3 consists of 12 residues. V was cut by 6 bases and J by 5 bases, with 10 bases left in between. CDR1 is MNHEY, CDR2 SMNVEV, per germline (reference sequence). This chain's CDR3 is CASRRPPETQYF. The CDR3 DNA reads as TGTGCCAGCAGAAGACCCCCGGAGACCCAGTACTTC.